This T cell receptor (beta chain) came from a study of PD-L1 blockade in urothelial cancer. Study as a whole: Analyzed time points were 3 weeks (second dose) and 6 weeks after therapy began.

The CDR3 length is 15 residues. Losses at the gene ends were 4 bases for V and 5 bases for J; bases not matched to a gene: 7. Germline assignment: CDR1 MGHRA and CDR2 YSYEKL. Concerning this clone: Its cognate antigen is unknown.

Study results and limitations: Durable-benefit patients expanded tumor-associated blood clones more at 3 weeks.

Sample time point: peripheral blood 6 weeks after treatment start. Patients yielded 1 to 8 samples each, pretreatment and on-treatment. Clones were sequenced by immunoSEQ multiplex PCR, and TCRdb holds only the in-frame ones, with some missing. Here the sample spans 35,000 to 40,000 clones, approximately 86% being singletons. The chain carries TRBV4-1 and TRBJ1-4; 7 nucleotides match TRBD1. The receptor was derived from a man aged 60 to 75 with urothelial cancer. The material sequenced was PBMCs, taken around atezolizumab (anti-PD-L1) treatment. Here the CDR3 reads CASSRNGQDNEKLFF. The CDR3 DNA reads TGCGCCAGCAGCCGGAACGGACAGGACAATGAAAAACTGTTTTTT.